The TCR beta chain described here comes from a study of T cell changes during pregnancy in multiple sclerosis. Unmatched junction bases numbered 3, after V lost 1 base and J lost 8 bases. Germline CDR1 is MGHRA and CDR2 is YSYEKL. CDR3 length: 15 residues. Measured with immunoSEQ multiplex PCR; TCRdb has only the in-frame clones, and not every one. The repertoire consists of just under 80,000 clones, with 90% to 95% occurring once and the leading ten covering 1%. V and J are TRBV4-1 and TRBJ2-2; 11 bases are shared with TRBD2. Sequencing was performed on peripheral blood, taken in the first trimester of pregnancy. This receptor was taken from a female donor with multiple sclerosis, enrolled in a pregnancy study. The CDR3 DNA sequence: TGCGCCAGCAGCCAAGTGGCTAGCGGGAGGGGGGAGCTGTTTTTT. Translating it yields CASSQVASGRGELFF.